What follows describes a single T cell receptor (beta chain). This sample stems from a study of T cells after yellow fever vaccination. Study at large: The authors sorted the EM, EMRA, CM and Tscm memory subsets using CD3, CD45RA, CCR7 and CD95. Overall study results and limits: Post-booster repertoires contained most primary-vaccination clones again (about 95% CD4, roughly 91% CD8). Vaccine-responding clonotypes were almost all undetectable in sorted memory subsets on day 0.

Using its own MiXCR run on the 5' RACE reads, TCRdb lists one record per CDR3 protein. The sample holds tens of thousands of distinct CDR3 sequences; approximately 3.2% are singletons and the top ten take 0.98%. Sequenced here: PBMCs, either bulk or a sorted T-cell subset (CD4+, CD8+, memory, or dextramer-sorted; not recorded which), sampled 35 to 50 days after the first yellow fever vaccination. This receptor was obtained from a man younger than 35 who received the YFV17D yellow fever vaccine.

This CDR3 is CASGGGAPEEQYF. In DNA form, the CDR3 reads TGTGCCAGCGGCGGGGGGGCTCCGGAGGAGCAGTACTTC. The V call is TRBV6-1, the J call TRBJ2-7; 9 bases fit TRBD2. This CDR3 spans 13 amino acids. Trimming took 8 bases from V and 7 from J; bases not matched to a gene: 9. Germline V gives CDR1 MNHNS, CDR2 SASEGT.